This T cell receptor (beta chain) is drawn from a study of identical twins. General study findings and limits: Twin-shared out-of-frame alpha sequences showed excess low generation probability. Donors were not followed over many years; analysis was cross-sectional.

This clonotype appeared a few times. What it binds is not known. Everyone who donated was a healthy Caucasian. TCRdb itself ran the 5' RACE reads through MiXCR, one entry per CDR3 protein. The repertoire holds approximately 1.8 million distinct CDR3 sequences, around 29% seen once, with around 0.3% in the top ten. CDR1 and CDR2 (germline): LGHNA, YNFKEQ. This CDR3 region has 17 residues. The V segment lost 1 base and the J segment 0 bases; nucleotides outside the gene matches: 6. Source material: cord blood. The chain links TRBV4-2 to TRBJ2-1, with TRBD2 matching 7 bases. This TCR was recovered from a newborn girl in good health. The CDR3 nucleotides are TGTGCCAGCAGCCAAGGCCCGCCTAGCGGCTCCTACAATGAGCAGTTCTTC. Amino acid sequence: CASSQGPPSGSYNEQFF.